This record covers a single T cell receptor (beta chain). Antigen specificity is unknown. The sample belongs to a study of radiotherapy plus CTLA-4 blockade in lung cancer. Study in general: Among enrolled patients, approximately 18% responded and 31% achieved disease control.

Using immunoSEQ multiplex PCR, the repertoire was profiled, and TCRdb retains in-frame clones only, with some absent. The sample lists over 85,000 clones, approximately 86% occurring once. CDR3 length: 14 residues. The germline V gene has CDR1 KGHSH and CDR2 LQKENI. V lost 6 bases to trimming and J lost 2 bases, with 14 bases between them. Study conclusions and caveats: Subsequent to radiotherapy plus ipilimumab, tumor-derived TCR clones underwent expansion in blood.

The chain has TRBV18 and TRBJ2-7; D uncertain. This receptor was taken from a human donor with non-small cell lung cancer that progressed on radiotherapy plus ipilimumab. The sample in question was peripheral blood, obtained from a patient treated with radiotherapy plus ipilimumab. The CDR3 protein is CASSRSGGTYEQYF. The CDR3 DNA sequence: TGTGCCAGCTCTAGGTCTGGCGGAACCTACGAGCAGTACTTC.